This TCR beta chain was recovered during a study of blood T cell repertoires in COVID-19. Overall study: In each case, the material was cDNA or gDNA derived from T cells, B-cell-depleted T cells, or PBMCs.

Some clones are missing from TCRdb's copy, which holds only in-frame ones; the method was immunoSEQ multiplex PCR. The data contain 150,000 to 250,000 clones, about four fifths of them singletons. V lost 0 bases and J lost 1, with 8 bases in between. In germline, CDR1 is SGHRS, CDR2 YFSETQ. The CDR3 loop spans 14 amino acids. A few counts support this clone. This chain uses TRBV5-1 with TRBJ2-7; no reliable D call. The receptor comes from a man aged 40-50 years who had recovered from COVID-19. The sequenced material came from PBMCs or T cells enriched from blood (not recorded which). DNA for the CDR3: TGCGCCAGCAGCTTGGAGCGCGGATCCTACGAGCAGTACTTC. This codes for CASSLERGSYEQYF.